This T cell receptor (beta chain) originates from a study of T cells in Graves' hyperthyroidism and ophthalmopathy. TCR beta CDR3 region amplification was performed from RNA transcripts. Researchers ran a first-round RT-PCR on the TCR CDR3 using the HTBI primer set. TCRdb independently ran MiXCR on the multiplex PCR reads; one entry per CDR3 protein. The top ten clones hold 10% of a sample with hundreds of thousands of distinct CDR3 sequences, less than 15% of them seen once. General study results and limits: From stable hyperthyroidism, ophthalmopathy was set apart by a 13 V-J model. Most thyroid clonotypes that were expanded above 0.001 also turned up in blood.

A remark on this clonotype: Its specificity is not known.

Exclusions: uncontrolled infection, other autoimmune disease, pregnancy, lactation. The source of the PBMCs was 9.5 to 10 ml of fresh peripheral blood. This CDR3 spans 14 amino acids. V was trimmed by 0 bases and J by 3 bases, leaving 9 bases between them. Germline V lookup: CDR1 SEHNR, CDR2 FQNEAQ (reference sequence). This clonotype was sampled from a woman aged 18-30 years with Graves' hyperthyroidism. Sequencing was carried out using blood. The V gene is TRBV7-9, the J gene TRBJ2-7; possible D gene TRBD2, 5 bases. The CDR3 DNA reads TGTGCCAGCAGCTTAGCCTTCGGGAACTACGAGCAGTACTTC. It specifies CASSLAFGNYEQYF. Combining the CDR3 with reference TRBV7-9 and TRBJ2-7 gives the whole variable domain DTGVSQNPRHKITKRGQNVTFRCDPISEHNRLYWYRQTLGQGPEFLTYFQNEAQLEKSRLLSDRFSAERPKGSFSTLEIQRTEQGDSAMYLCASSLAFGNYEQYFGPGTRLTVT.